This T cell receptor (beta chain) originates from a study of shared clonotypes between healthy human individuals. Study in general: Serving as donors were a couple of women and a few men, whose ages spanned 18 to 49. Study-level findings and limits: Naive CD4 clonotypes overlapped across a handful of donors at around 5%.

V lost 8 bases, J lost 6 bases, and 20 bases lay in between. Per germline, CDR1 LGHNA and CDR2 YNFKEQ. CDR3 size: 14 residues. As concerns this clone: Its antigen is currently unknown.

Measured with immunoSEQ multiplex PCR; TCRdb has only the in-frame clones, and not every one. The top ten hold under 0.45% of the sample, which has 2 million to 2.5 million clones, 85% to 95% seen once. The TCR originated in a man aged 18 to 35 in good health. Some clones in this sample may be carry-over from other donors' samples. The material sequenced was naive CD4+ T cells from PBMCs. Subset given: CD45RA+ positively selected. The chain carries TRBV4-2 and TRBJ2-7, with D perhaps matching TRBD1 or TRBD2 (6 bases each). The DNA of the CDR3 is TGTGCCAGCGGCAAGGAGGGGGACGCCCCCGAGCAGTACTTC. Translating gives CASGKEGDAPEQYF.